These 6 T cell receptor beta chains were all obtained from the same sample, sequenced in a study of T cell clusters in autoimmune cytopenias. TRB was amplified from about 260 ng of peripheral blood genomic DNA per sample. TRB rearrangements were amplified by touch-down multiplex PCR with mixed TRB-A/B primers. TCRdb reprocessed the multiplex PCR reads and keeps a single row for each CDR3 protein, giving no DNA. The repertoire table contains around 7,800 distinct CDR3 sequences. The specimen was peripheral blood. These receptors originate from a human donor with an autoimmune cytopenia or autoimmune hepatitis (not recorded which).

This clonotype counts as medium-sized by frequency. The chain's CDR3 is CASSISGRTEAFF. The rearrangement uses TRBV19 and TRBJ1-1; lacking DNA, the TRBD1 call made by TCRdb goes unchecked. The CDR3 contains 13 residues. CDR1 and CDR2 (germline): LNHDA, SQIVND (reference sequence).

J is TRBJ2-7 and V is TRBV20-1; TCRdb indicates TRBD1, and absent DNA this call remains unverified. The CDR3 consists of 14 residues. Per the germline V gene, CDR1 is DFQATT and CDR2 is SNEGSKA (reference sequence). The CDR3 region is CGSLGDRDAYEQYF.

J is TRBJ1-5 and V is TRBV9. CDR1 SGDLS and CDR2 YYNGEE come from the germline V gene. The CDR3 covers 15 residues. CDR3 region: CASSVGAANDQPQHF.

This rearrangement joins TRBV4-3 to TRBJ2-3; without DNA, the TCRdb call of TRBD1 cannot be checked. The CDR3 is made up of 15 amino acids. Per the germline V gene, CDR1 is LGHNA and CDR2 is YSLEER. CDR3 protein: CASSQGQGATDTQYF.

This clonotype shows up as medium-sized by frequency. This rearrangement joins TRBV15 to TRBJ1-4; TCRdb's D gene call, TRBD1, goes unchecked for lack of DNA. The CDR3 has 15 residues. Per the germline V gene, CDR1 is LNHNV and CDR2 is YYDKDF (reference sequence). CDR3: CATSRLDSPSEKLFF.

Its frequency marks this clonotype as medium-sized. CDR3: CASGYSQLGTYEQYF. The rearrangement joins TRBV6-5 to TRBJ2-7. Per the germline V gene, CDR1 is MNHEY and CDR2 is SVGAGI. The CDR3 loop spans 15 amino acids.